Listed below are T cell receptor beta chains from one sample, sequenced in a study of control samples from healthy donors and cancer patients. The repertoire was sequenced with immunoSEQ multiplex PCR; TCRdb's copy has only in-frame clones and lacks some. Here the sample spans around 75,000 clones, approximately 92% being singletons. Input material: blood. The receptors were sampled from a woman in her fifties or sixties in good health. Each CDR3 is given with its conserved first and last residue. A D gene is named only where the DNA matches it firmly. A row's size may be missing; if present it is once, few, many or a size class.

cdr3_aa cdr3_nt d_call j_call v_call clone_size
CASSPGNQPQHF TGTGCCTCTAGCCCGGGGAATCAGCCCCAGCATTTT . TRBJ1-5 TRBV2 .
CASSLIANTEAFF TGCGCCAGCAGCTTGATAGCGAACACTGAAGCTTTCTTT . TRBJ1-1 TRBV5-1 .
CASSQNDLQGDTYEQYF TGTGCCAGCAGCCAAAACGACCTACAGGGGGATACCTACGAGCAGTACTTC . TRBJ2-7 TRBV21-1 .
CAIRSGLNTEAFF TGTGCCATCCGGAGTGGGCTGAACACTGAAGCTTTCTTT . TRBJ1-1 TRBV6-6 .
CASTIRDEQFF TGTGCCAGCACAATCAGGGATGAGCAGTTCTTC . TRBJ2-1 TRBV28 .
CASATGTGTYNEQFF TGTGCCAGCGCAACCGGGACAGGGACTTACAATGAGCAGTTCTTC TRBD1 TRBJ2-1 TRBV18 .
CASSFLRDEKLFF TGTGCCAGCAGCTTTCTAAGGGATGAAAAACTGTTTTTT . TRBJ1-4 TRBV5-6 .
CASSSPHFSQYF TGTGCCAGCAGTTCCCCTCATTTTTCCCAGTACTTC . TRBJ2-5 TRBV28 .
CASSPNRGSGNTIYF TGTGCCAGCAGTCCGAACAGGGGATCTGGAAACACCATATATTTT TRBD1 TRBJ1-3 TRBV2 .
CASSPYGREGYNEQFF TGTGCCAGCAGTCCCTACGGGCGGGAGGGGTACAATGAGCAGTTCTTC TRBD2 TRBJ2-1 TRBV6-2/TRBV6-3 .
CASSPDGLRGYTF TGTGCCAGCTCACCGGACGGGCTCCGGGGCTACACCTTC . TRBJ1-2 TRBV18 .
CASSLGGTSTGELFF TGTGCCAGCAGCTTAGGGGGAACGAGCACCGGGGAGCTGTTTTTT . TRBJ2-2 TRBV11-3 once
CASSTGTSGQETQYF TGCGCCAGCAGCACGGGGACTAGCGGGCAAGAGACCCAGTACTTC TRBD2 TRBJ2-5 TRBV5-1 .
CASSAISYEQYF TGCGCCAGCAGTGCCATCTCCTACGAGCAGTACTTC . TRBJ2-7 TRBV10-2 .
CASNKPGGAGYEQYF TGTGCCAGCAATAAACCGGGGGGTGCGGGGTACGAGCAGTACTTC TRBD2 TRBJ2-7 TRBV6-6 .
CASSANNEQYF TGTGCCAGCAGTGCGAACAACGAGCAGTACTTC . TRBJ2-7 TRBV2 .
CASSYSKAPNIQYF TGTGCCAGCAGTTACTCGAAAGCCCCAAACATTCAGTACTTC . TRBJ2-4 TRBV6-5 few
CASSSITGGGNTIYF TGTGCCAGCAGCTCAATTACAGGGGGGGGAAACACCATATATTTT TRBD1 TRBJ1-3 TRBV7-2 .
CASSLSDSSQQFF TGTGCCAGCAGTTTATCTGACAGCAGTCAGCAGTTCTTC . TRBJ2-1 TRBV27 .
CASSSSSTHTQYF TGTGCCAGCAGTTCGAGTTCGACCCATACGCAGTATTTT . TRBJ2-3 TRBV28 .
CASSARLAAGPDTQYF TGTGCCAGCAGCGCGAGACTAGCGGCCGGCCCCGATACGCAGTATTTT TRBD2 TRBJ2-3 TRBV9 .
CASLGHSTDTQYF TGTGCCAGCCTGGGACACAGCACAGATACGCAGTATTTT . TRBJ2-3 TRBV28 .
CASSPPGTENYGYTF TGTGCCAGCTCACCACCAGGAACAGAAAACTATGGCTACACCTTC . TRBJ1-2 TRBV18 .
CASSFNSGPDEQYF TGTGCCAGCAGCTTTAATAGCGGGCCGGACGAGCAGTACTTC TRBD2 TRBJ2-7 TRBV7-2 few
CASSLEGGGGGADTQYF TGTGCCAGCAGCTTGGAAGGTGGCGGGGGAGGGGCAGATACGCAGTATTTT TRBD2 TRBJ2-3 TRBV5-4 .
CASSETGTVNTEAFF TGTGCCAGTAGTGAAACCGGGACCGTGAACACTGAAGCTTTCTTT . TRBJ1-1 TRBV19 .
CAWSVGTSGRDEQFF TGTGCCTGGAGCGTTGGGACTAGCGGGAGAGATGAGCAGTTCTTC TRBD2 TRBJ2-1 TRBV30 .
CASNEPETYEQYF TGCGCCAGCAACGAGCCAGAAACCTACGAGCAGTACTTC . TRBJ2-7 TRBV5-1 .
CASSLHGRGAGGYGYTF TGTGCCAGCAGCTTACATGGGCGGGGCGCCGGAGGCTATGGCTACACCTTC . TRBJ1-2 TRBV7-2 .
CASSSRTTGIQETQYF TGTGCCAGTAGTAGCCGCACCACAGGGATCCAAGAGACCCAGTACTTC . TRBJ2-5 TRBV19 .
CASSGGQGYGAFF TGCGCCAGCAGTGGAGGACAGGGCTATGGAGCTTTCTTT TRBD1 TRBJ1-1 TRBV5-1 .
CASSPMTLDIASTDTQYF TGTGCCAGCTCACCGATGACCTTAGACATTGCTAGCACAGATACGCAGTATTTT . TRBJ2-3 TRBV18 .
CASSPPDYTDTQYF TGTGCCAGCAGCCCACCAGATTATACTGATACGCAGTATTTT . TRBJ2-3 TRBV3-1/TRBV3-2 once
CASSQRMTSGTVGGYTF TGTGCCAGCAGCCAGCGGATGACAAGCGGGACAGTGGGGGGCTACACCTTC TRBD1 TRBJ1-2 TRBV3-1/TRBV3-2 .
CASSPLAGVNNEQFF TGCGCCAGCAGCCCCTTAGCGGGAGTGAACAATGAGCAGTTCTTC TRBD2 TRBJ2-1 TRBV4-1 .
CASSAGQGVYEQYF TGTGCCAGCAGTGCGGGACAAGGAGTCTACGAGCAGTACTTC . TRBJ2-7 TRBV28 .
CASSLDRLAYNEQFF TGTGCCAGCAGCTTAGATAGGCTAGCGTACAATGAGCAGTTCTTC . TRBJ2-1 TRBV7-8 .
CASSLLGGQETQYF TGTGCCAGCAGCCTTCTAGGGGGGCAAGAGACCCAGTACTTC . TRBJ2-5 TRBV7-9 .
CASSRDTANEKLFF TGCGCCAGCAGCCGGGACACAGCTAATGAAAAACTGTTTTTT . TRBJ1-4 TRBV5-1 once
CASSSITGGKSYEQYF TGTGCCAGCAGCTCTATCACAGGGGGGAAATCCTACGAGCAGTACTTC TRBD1 TRBJ2-7 TRBV7-9 once
CASSIVLAGSTDTQYF TGTGCCAGTAGTATTGTACTAGCGGGAAGCACAGATACGCAGTATTTT TRBD2 TRBJ2-3 TRBV19 once
CASSYEGGDNSPLHF TGTGCCAGCAGTTATGAGGGGGGCGATAATTCACCCCTCCACTTT . TRBJ1-6 TRBV6-5 .
CASSSPGAAFPYEQYF TGTGCCAGCAGTTCTCCCGGGGCAGCGTTCCCCTACGAGCAGTACTTC . TRBJ2-7 TRBV28 .
CASSPITGLGGSPLHF TGTGCCAGCAGCCCCATCACAGGGTTGGGCGGTTCACCCCTCCACTTT . TRBJ1-6 TRBV7-6 few
CASSSSGTGVRQYF TGTGCCAGCAGCTCGTCCGGGACAGGGGTTAGACAGTACTTC TRBD1 TRBJ2-5 TRBV11-2 .
CASSLGTGGLYTEAFF TGTGCCAGCAGCTTGGGGACAGGGGGCTTGTACACTGAAGCTTTCTTT TRBD1 TRBJ1-1 TRBV5-4 once
CASSFQGRSPLHF TGTGCCAGCAGTTTCCAGGGACGCTCACCCCTCCACTTT . TRBJ1-6 TRBV27 .
CASSQDSATSGSAEQYF TGTGCCAGCAGCCAAGATTCAGCGACTAGCGGGAGCGCCGAGCAGTACTTC TRBD2 TRBJ2-7 TRBV3-1/TRBV3-2 .
CASSHRGPNEKLFF TGCGCCAGCAGCCACCGGGGGCCTAATGAAAAACTGTTTTTT . TRBJ1-4 TRBV4-1 once
CASSDRQIPSYNSPLHF TGTGCCAGTAGTGACAGACAGATTCCCTCCTATAATTCACCCCTCCACTTT . TRBJ1-6 TRBV19 .
CASSLGPGSGNTQYF TGTGCCAGCAGCTTAGGTCCCGGGAGCGGGAATACGCAGTATTTT TRBD2 TRBJ2-3 TRBV7-3 .
CASSLVGNTIYF TGTGCCAGCAGTTTAGTTGGAAACACCATATATTTT . TRBJ1-3 TRBV28 .
CASSARDRGTDTQYF TGTGCCAGCAGCGCCCGGGACAGGGGTACAGATACGCAGTATTTT TRBD1 TRBJ2-3 TRBV5-8 .
CSVEVVPGSEAFF TGCAGCGTTGAAGTGGTCCCCGGGTCTGAAGCTTTCTTT . TRBJ1-1 TRBV29-1 .
CSGGGGQVKYTF TGCAGCGGGGGAGGCGGACAGGTTAAATACACCTTC TRBD1 TRBJ1-2 TRBV29-1 .
CASSFTGSGNTIYF TGTGCCAGTAGTTTTACAGGCTCTGGAAACACCATATATTTT . TRBJ1-3 TRBV19 .
CASSLPTGAGQPQHF TGTGCCAGCAGTTTGCCTACAGGGGCGGGTCAGCCCCAGCATTTT TRBD1 TRBJ1-5 TRBV28 once
CASSQESRTGSYEQYF TGCGCCAGCAGCCAAGAAAGTAGGACAGGGTCCTACGAGCAGTACTTC TRBD1 TRBJ2-7 TRBV4-1 .
CASSLLGDYNEQFF TGCGCCAGCAGCCTTCTGGGCGATTACAATGAGCAGTTCTTC . TRBJ2-1 TRBV5-1 .
CASRTAGSHSQFF TGCGCCAGCAGAACGGCGGGATCACACTCGCAGTTCTTC . TRBJ2-1 TRBV10-2 .